The 10 T cell receptor beta chains given below trace back to one sample, sequenced in a study of CD8+ T cells in alopecia areata. Treatment indicated: oral pan-JAK inhibitor, 5-10 mg twice daily. Extraction of RNA preceded its reverse transcription into cDNA, which served as the sequencing template. Some clones are missing from TCRdb's copy, which holds only in-frame ones; the method was immunoSEQ multiplex PCR. The sample lists 110,000 to 150,000 clones; roughly 50% were seen once. The sample was CD8+ T cells sorted from blood, taken at week 4, from a patient treated with tofacitinib. These receptors were taken from a human donor with alopecia areata.

The CDR3 sequence is CASSLGGKSNQPQHF. CDR3 nucleotide sequence: TGTGCCAGCAGTCTAGGGGGAAAGAGCAATCAGCCCCAGCATTTT. This chain joins TRBV27 and TRBJ1-5; tentatively, D is TRBD1 (6 bases). V was cut by 5 bases and J by 1 base, with 12 bases left in between. The CDR3 consists of 15 residues. Per germline, CDR1 MNHEY and CDR2 SMNVEV (reference sequence).

This clone was counted only a few times. This chain links TRBV2 with TRBJ2-3, with D possibly being TRBD2 (5 bases). The CDR3 consists of 16 residues. Trimming cost V 0 bases and J 4 bases, with 14 bases left between them. Germline CDR1 and CDR2: SNHLY and FYNNEI. CDR3 protein: CASSEARLAEADTQYF. CDR3 sequence (DNA): TGTGCCAGCAGTGAAGCGCGACTCGCGGAGGCAGATACGCAGTATTTT.

This chain links TRBV9 with TRBJ2-5; 9 nucleotides align to TRBD1. In germline, CDR1 is SGDLS, CDR2 YYNGEE. V trimming: 3 bases; J trimming: 3 bases; junction bases outside the gene matches: 6. The CDR3 runs 15 residues. DNA of the CDR3: TGTGCCAGCAGCGGGCCGGGACAGGGCGAAGAGACCCAGTACTTC. Translating it yields CASSGPGQGEETQYF. The entire variable domain, with the rest obtained from reference TRBV9 and TRBJ2-5, is as follows: DSGVTQTPKHLITATGQRVTLRCSPRSGDLSVYWYQQSLDQGLQFLIQYYNGEERAKGNILERFSAQQFPDLHSELNLSSLELGDSALYFCASSGPGQGEETQYFGPGTRLLVL.

The chain combines TRBV5-1 with TRBJ2-3, with 7 bases aligning to TRBD1. Germline loops: CDR1 SGHRS, CDR2 YFSETQ. The ends lost 4 bases at V and 0 bases at J; junction bases unmatched: 5. The CDR3 totals 15 residues. The CDR3 sequence: CASSVGTASTDTQYF. Written as DNA, the CDR3 is TGCGCCAGCAGCGTTGGGACAGCTAGCACAGATACGCAGTATTTT.

V is TRBV5-1 and J is TRBJ2-7; 8 bases map to TRBD1. CDR1 is SGHRS and CDR2 is YFSETQ in the germline V gene. The junction had 3 bases not matched to a gene; V was cut back by 4 bases and J by 6 bases. The CDR3 runs to 12 residues. The CDR3 DNA reads TGCGCCAGCAGCCCGACAGGGGCCGAGCAGTACTTC. Its protein is CASSPTGAEQYF.

The chain carries TRBV7-8 and TRBJ2-7; D is unclear. V shed 2 bases and J shed 6 bases, with 5 bases lying between them. The CDR3 contains 11 residues. Germline V gene sequence: CDR1 SGHVS, CDR2 FQNEAQ. The CDR3 region has the DNA TGTGCCAGCAGCTTACTTCGCGAGCAGTACTTC. As protein: CASSLLREQYF.

This clone turned up a few times. This rearrangement joins TRBV6-1 to TRBJ2-5; 10 bases are shared with TRBD2. Unmatched junction bases numbered 2, after V lost 2 bases and J lost 2 bases. This CDR3 spans 15 amino acids. Germline CDR1 reads MNHNS; CDR2 reads SASEGT. CDR3 nucleotide sequence: TGTGCCAGCAGTGAACTAGCGGGGGAACAAGAGACCCAGTACTTC. It yields the protein CASSELAGEQETQYF.

The chain couples TRBV7-9 to TRBJ2-7; 9 positions match TRBD1. The CDR3 contains 15 residues. Germline-derived CDR1 and CDR2 are SEHNR and FQNEAQ (reference sequence). J lost 0 bases, V lost 5 bases, and 5 bases had no gene match. The CDR3 region is CASSPRDRASYEQYF. Here the CDR3 DNA reads TGTGCCAGCAGCCCCCGGGACAGGGCCTCCTACGAGCAGTACTTC.

A few counts support this clone. This sequence joins TRBV19 and TRBJ1-1; TRBD1 might be the D (5 bases). CDR1 LNHDA and CDR2 SQIVND come from the germline V gene (reference sequence). V lost 5 bases and J 6 bases, leaving 19 bases between the germline ends. The CDR3 runs to 15 residues. CDR3 protein: CASSGKVDTGAEAFF. CDR3 bases: TGTGCCAGTAGTGGAAAAGTGGACACGGGGGCTGAAGCTTTCTTT.

The chain carries TRBV30 and TRBJ1-2; D may be TRBD1 (5 bases). Germline V gene lookup returns CDR1 GTSNPN and CDR2 SVGIG (reference sequence). V lost 2 bases and J lost 4, with 17 bases in between. The CDR3 runs to 15 residues. CDR3 amino acids: CAWSFGPGTGYGYTF. The CDR3, as DNA: TGTGCCTGGAGTTTCGGACCCGGGACCGGCTATGGCTACACCTTC.